This T cell receptor (beta chain) was sequenced in a study of cytotoxic CD8 clonotypes in ibrutinib-treated CLL. Overall study results and limits: Public clonotypes, rarely seen, contracted or held steady on treatment.

In the case of this clone: Its target is not known. Distinct nucleotide sequences in the sample also encode this CDR3.

TCRdb's copy holds only in-frame clones and misses some; the assay was immunoSEQ multiplex PCR. The sample holds more than 200,000 clones, 70% seen once. The sequence came from a human donor with chronic lymphocytic leukemia. Here the sequenced sample was PBMCs, taken after 24 months of ibrutinib treatment.

The CDR3 region is CSVAGGQGFEQYF. CDR3 bases: TGCAGCGTTGCAGGCGGACAGGGGTTTGAGCAGTACTTC. The V gene is TRBV29-1, the J gene TRBJ2-7; the match to TRBD1 covers 9 bases. The CDR3 is made up of 13 amino acids. Germline lookup yields CDR1 SQVTM and CDR2 ANQGSEA. The J segment lost 7 bases and the V segment lost 4 bases, leaving 8 bases of the junction unmatched.